This T cell receptor (beta chain) was captured by sequencing in a study of T cell responses to AZD1222 COVID-19 vaccine. Study-wide findings and caveats: Spike-specific TCR breadth rose after two AZD1222 doses, and depth rose as well.

A note on this clone: The antigen is undetermined.

Profiled with immunoSEQ multiplex PCR; TCRdb holds only in-frame clones, not every one. Here the sample spans over 150,000 clones, roughly 88% being singletons. The V end was cut by 3 bases, the J end by 0 bases, with 15 bases between. The CDR3 is 17 residues long. Germline CDR1 is LGHDT and CDR2 is YNNKEL (reference sequence). The sequence was obtained from an adult in good health. This specimen consisted of peripheral blood, obtained on day 0 of AZD1222 vaccination. The chain has TRBV3-1 (or the pseudogene TRBV3-2) and TRBJ2-4; maybe TRBD2 (6 bases). The CDR3 nucleotides are TGTGCCAGCAGCCACCGGAGGGCACTGCTAGCCAAAAACATTCAGTACTTC. Amino acid sequence: CASSHRRALLAKNIQYF.